Listed below are T cell receptor beta chains from one sample, sequenced in a study of blood T cells in healthy people across ages. MiXCR was run by TCRdb on the 5' RACE reads, yielding one entry per CDR3 protein. This sample carries some 1,000,000 distinct CDR3 sequences, roughly 24% of them seen once, and the ten largest clones take approximately 0.79%. These data were likewise used in another study, on T cells of mothers and their children.

The sequencing sample was made of blood. These receptors were collected from a girl aged 2 to 9 in good health. Both conserved end residues are part of each CDR3. A D gene is named only where the DNA matches it firmly. The size entry is marked missing in some rows and otherwise reads once, few, many or a size class.

DNA,CDR3,J,V,D,size
TGTGCCAGCAGCGAGCAACCTGTAGGCTATGGCTACACCTTC,CASSEQPVGYGYTF,TRBJ1-2,TRBV6-1,.,.
TGCAGCGTTGCCCGGGACACCCTGTACACTGAAGCTTTCTTT,CSVARDTLYTEAFF,TRBJ1-1,TRBV29-1,.,few
TGCGCCAGCAGCCAAGTCCAAGCGGGGGGGCGGGAAGATACGCAGTATTTT,CASSQVQAGGREDTQYF,TRBJ2-3,TRBV4-1,TRBD2,.
TGTGCCAGCAGTTCGGACTCGATACGGACTTTCTTT,CASSSDSIRTFF,TRBJ1-1,TRBV12-3/TRBV12-4,.,few
TGTGCCAGCAGCCTCCACGGGCCCATAGGGCAGTACTTC,CASSLHGPIGQYF,TRBJ2-7,TRBV14,.,.
TGTGCCAGCAGTTTTTTTGGGAGGAGTAGGGACGAGCAGTACTTC,CASSFFGRSRDEQYF,TRBJ2-7,TRBV27,.,few
TGCGCCAGCAGCTTGTTGGGGTCTCCCAACAATGAGCAGTTCTTC,CASSLLGSPNNEQFF,TRBJ2-1,TRBV5-1,.,.
TGCAGCGCCGACATCGGACGTGAAGAGACCCAGTACTTC,CSADIGREETQYF,TRBJ2-5,TRBV29-1,.,.
TGCGCCAGCAGCTGGGGAGACAGGGATCCCTACGAGCAGTACTTC,CASSWGDRDPYEQYF,TRBJ2-7,TRBV5-1,TRBD1,few
TGTGCCAGCTCGGGAGGGGAAGGAGAGACCCAGTACTTC,CASSGGEGETQYF,TRBJ2-5,TRBV18,TRBD2,many
TGTGCCAGCAGGCCCGCGGGGATCTACGAGCAGTACTTC,CASRPAGIYEQYF,TRBJ2-7,TRBV28,.,.
TGCAGTGCTAGAGTCGCTACCGGGACAGGCAATGAAAAACTGTTTTTT,CSARVATGTGNEKLFF,TRBJ1-4,TRBV20-1,TRBD1,few
TGCGCCAGCAGCCAAGATATAGTCTGGATCGAGCAGTACTTC,CASSQDIVWIEQYF,TRBJ2-7,TRBV4-1,.,few
TGTGCCAGCAGCCAAGAGGGCGAGCAGTACTTC,CASSQEGEQYF,TRBJ2-7,TRBV3-1,.,many
TGTGCCAGCGGACTAGGGCTAGAGACCCAGTACTTC,CASGLGLETQYF,TRBJ2-5,TRBV12-3/TRBV12-4,TRBD2,few
TGCAGTGCTATCGTTACGGATACCTACTATGGCTACACCTTC,CSAIVTDTYYGYTF,TRBJ1-2,TRBV20-1,.,few
TGCAGCGTTGCTCAGCGCCTCACAGATACGCAGTATTTT,CSVAQRLTDTQYF,TRBJ2-3,TRBV29-1,.,few
TGTGCCAGCAGCTTAGAGTACTACCGACCAACCTACGAGCAGTACTTC,CASSLEYYRPTYEQYF,TRBJ2-7,TRBV7-2,.,.
TGCAGTGCTGGGCGGGACAGCGCGGGCGAGCAGTACTTC,CSAGRDSAGEQYF,TRBJ2-7,TRBV20-1,.,few
TGTGCCAGTAGTATCAGCGGGACAGGGACGGTGTTTGAGCAGTACTTC,CASSISGTGTVFEQYF,TRBJ2-7,TRBV19,TRBD1,few
TGTGCCAGCAGCTTAATTGGGACGTCGAATGAGCAGTTCTTC,CASSLIGTSNEQFF,TRBJ2-1,TRBV7-3,.,.
TGTGACACCAGTGATTTTAACGGGGACCTTGGGCAGGAGACCCAGTACTTC,CDTSDFNGDLGQETQYF,TRBJ2-5,TRBV24-1,.,.
TGTGCCAGCAGTCAGGGGATCACTGAAGCTTTCTTT,CASSQGITEAFF,TRBJ1-1,TRBV12-3/TRBV12-4,.,few
TGTGCCAGCTCCAACCGGGACACACAAGAGACCCAGTACTTC,CASSNRDTQETQYF,TRBJ2-5,TRBV18,.,.
TGTGCCAGCAGCGTAGAGGGACAGCCTCCCTACGAGCAGTACTTC,CASSVEGQPPYEQYF,TRBJ2-7,TRBV9,TRBD1,many
TGTGCCAGCAGCGTTGGCGGCGGTAGGGCCATGGGTGAGCAGTTCTTC,CASSVGGGRAMGEQFF,TRBJ2-1,TRBV9,.,.
TGTGCCATCAGTGATGGCCTGCAGAGCACAGATACGCAGTATTTT,CAISDGLQSTDTQYF,TRBJ2-3,TRBV10-3,.,.
TGTGCCAGCTCCGCGGGGGAGGGCCCCTACGAGCAGTACTTC,CASSAGEGPYEQYF,TRBJ2-7,TRBV18,TRBD2,few
TGTGCCAGCAGCTTCGCCATACGTGGGGAAACCACCGGGGAGCTGTTTTTT,CASSFAIRGETTGELFF,TRBJ2-2,TRBV7-2,.,many
TGCAGTGCTAGAGGGGTGGCAAGAAAGGCCTACAATGAGCAGTTCTTC,CSARGVARKAYNEQFF,TRBJ2-1,TRBV20-1,.,few
TGTGCCAGCAGTGAGGGACGGTATAATTCACCCCTCCACTTT,CASSEGRYNSPLHF,TRBJ1-6,TRBV6-6,.,few
TGCAGTGCCGATGGTAGCGGGGAACGCCAAGAGACCCAGTACTTC,CSADGSGERQETQYF,TRBJ2-5,TRBV20-1,TRBD2,.
TGTGCCAGCAGTTTGGGCAGCCCGTATAGCAATCAGCCCCAGCATTTT,CASSLGSPYSNQPQHF,TRBJ1-5,TRBV12-3/TRBV12-4,.,few
TGTGCCAGCAGTCCCACGGGACGGTACTATGGCTACACCTTC,CASSPTGRYYGYTF,TRBJ1-2,TRBV12-3/TRBV12-4,.,few
TGCAGCGTCGCCGGGACAGCGCGGGAGAGCTCCTACGAGCAGTACTTC,CSVAGTARESSYEQYF,TRBJ2-7,TRBV29-1,.,.
TGCGCCAGCAGCCAAGATATCCTGTACGAGCAGTACTTC,CASSQDILYEQYF,TRBJ2-7,TRBV4-3,.,few
TGCAGTGCTAGACCCTGGATCAGCGGGATAGGAGATACGCAGTATTTT,CSARPWISGIGDTQYF,TRBJ2-3,TRBV20-1,TRBD2,.
TGTGCCAGTAGTGTCCGGGACCCCTGGCAGCCCCAGCATTTT,CASSVRDPWQPQHF,TRBJ1-5,TRBV19,.,.
TGTGCCAGCAGCCGTCGGAGAACCGGAAACACCATATATTTT,CASSRRRTGNTIYF,TRBJ1-3,TRBV5-6,.,.
TGTGCCACCAGCAGAGATTCTGCCTACTCCCGGGACAGGGGAGGGGAGACCCAGTACTTC,CATSRDSAYSRDRGGETQYF,TRBJ2-5,TRBV15,TRBD1,few
TGTGCCAGCAGCCGGAAAGCGGGAGTCTACGAGCAGTACTTC,CASSRKAGVYEQYF,TRBJ2-7,TRBV13,TRBD2,.
TGTGCCAGCAGTGATTTAGGGCCGACAATCCGAGCAGATACGCAGTATTTT,CASSDLGPTIRADTQYF,TRBJ2-3,TRBV2,.,.
TGTGCCAGCAGTGCAGGTTGGAACTATGGCTACACCTTC,CASSAGWNYGYTF,TRBJ1-2,TRBV9,.,many
TGCAGTGCCGAAGGGACAACTTCCTACGAGCAGTACTTC,CSAEGTTSYEQYF,TRBJ2-7,TRBV20-1,.,.
TGTGCCAGCAGTGACAGGGAAGCTAACTATGGCTACACCTTC,CASSDREANYGYTF,TRBJ1-2,TRBV6-1,.,.
TGTGCCAGCAGTTTTGGTAGCGGGAGAGATACGCAGTATTTT,CASSFGSGRDTQYF,TRBJ2-3,TRBV28,TRBD2,few